This is a list of T cell receptor beta chains from one sample in a study of shared clonotypes between healthy human individuals. This table comes from immunoSEQ multiplex PCR, and its TCRdb copy is limited to in-frame clones, with some not included. The sample holds 2,500,000 or so clones, roughly nine tenths seen once. The sample was naive CD4+ T cells sorted from blood. These receptors were obtained from a man younger than 35 in good health. Both conserved end residues are part of each CDR3. The D gene is left open where the match is weak. Expanded clones are given a class, and other clones once, few, many or no size at all.

CDR3nt | CDR3aa | d_gene | v_gene | abundance | j_gene
TGTGCCAGCAGCTCCGCGGAGGACCGAACGCCCCAGCATTTT | CASSSAEDRTPQHF | NA | TRBV28 | NA | TRBJ1-5
TGTGCCAGCAGTGAAATAAGAGGTTCTAGCACAGATACGCAGTATTTT | CASSEIRGSSTDTQYF | NA | TRBV25-1 | once | TRBJ2-3
TGCGCCAGCAGCCCTCTAGTTTTGAGCACTGAAGCTTTCTTT | CASSPLVLSTEAFF | NA | TRBV5-1 | NA | TRBJ1-1
TGTGCCAGCAGTACAGGGGCCTCAGATACGCAGTATTTT | CASSTGASDTQYF | TRBD1 | TRBV7-2 | NA | TRBJ2-3
TGCAGCGTTGCCCAGACAGAGAACACTGAAGCTTTCTTT | CSVAQTENTEAFF | NA | TRBV29-1 | NA | TRBJ1-1
TGTGCCTGGAGTGCTAGCGGGAGTCGAGATACGCAGTATTTT | CAWSASGSRDTQYF | TRBD2 | TRBV30 | NA | TRBJ2-3
TGTGCCAGCAGCTCCGGGACTAGCGGGTGGTACAATGAGCAGTTCTTC | CASSSGTSGWYNEQFF | TRBD2 | TRBV11-3 | NA | TRBJ2-1
TGTGCCAGCAGCTTATCCGCCGGGTTGCCCTACGAGCAGTACTTC | CASSLSAGLPYEQYF | NA | TRBV7-2 | once | TRBJ2-7
TGTGCCATCAGTGTCGACCCAGTGGGGGGGCAGGGGGAGCTGTTTTTT | CAISVDPVGGQGELFF | NA | TRBV10-3 | NA | TRBJ2-2
TGTGCCAGCAGCAAAGGGGACCCCAATGAGCAGTTCTTC | CASSKGDPNEQFF | NA | TRBV9 | NA | TRBJ2-1
TGTGCCAGCCGGCCACAGACGAATTCACCCCTCCACTTT | CASRPQTNSPLHF | NA | TRBV6-6 | NA | TRBJ1-6
TGTGCCAGCAGTGTGCCTGGCCAAGAGACCCAGTACTTC | CASSVPGQETQYF | NA | TRBV25-1 | NA | TRBJ2-5
TGTGCCAGCAGCTTGGGCGTTGTGGGACAGGGAGGGTCACCCCTCCACTTT | CASSLGVVGQGGSPLHF | TRBD1 | TRBV5-4 | NA | TRBJ1-6
TGTGCCAGCAGCTTGGAACTAGCGGGAAAATTCTTC | CASSLELAGKFF | TRBD2 | TRBV5-4 | NA | TRBJ2-1
TGTGCCAGCAGCCTATGGGAAGGGGAGGTTGAAGCTTTCTTT | CASSLWEGEVEAFF | NA | TRBV28 | few | TRBJ1-1
TGCGCCAGCAGTAGCGGACAGGGGGCGATCTATGGCTACACCTTC | CASSSGQGAIYGYTF | TRBD1 | TRBV4-1 | NA | TRBJ1-2
TGTGCCAGCAGCTTAAGCCAGATACAGGGAAGCGAGCAGTACTTC | CASSLSQIQGSEQYF | NA | TRBV7-9 | NA | TRBJ2-7
TGTGCCAGCACCCCGCGGGGGGGGACCCAAGAGACCCAGTACTTC | CASTPRGGTQETQYF | TRBD2 | TRBV9 | NA | TRBJ2-5
TGTGCCAGCTCCGCGGGGGTTGGCGAGACCCAGTACTTC | CASSAGVGETQYF | TRBD2 | TRBV18 | NA | TRBJ2-5
TGCGCCAGCAGTGGAACTTGGGCGGCCTCCTACGAGCAGTACTTC | CASSGTWAASYEQYF | NA | TRBV10-1 | NA | TRBJ2-7
TGCGCCAGCAGGGGACAGGGGGACAGCATTCAGTACTTC | CASRGQGDSIQYF | TRBD1 | TRBV5-1 | NA | TRBJ2-4
TGTGCCAGCAGCCCCCAGGGGTTTGAGGGTACGCAGTATTTT | CASSPQGFEGTQYF | NA | TRBV11-3 | NA | TRBJ2-3
TGTGCCAGCAGCCCTTCAGCGGGAAACACCGGGGAGCTGTTTTTT | CASSPSAGNTGELFF | TRBD2 | TRBV7-2 | NA | TRBJ2-2
TGTGCCAGCAGTTTGGGGACAGAGACCTACGAGCAGTACTTC | CASSLGTETYEQYF | TRBD1 | TRBV6-5 | NA | TRBJ2-7
TGTGCCAGCAGCTCGCCGACTACGCCATACGAGCAGTACTTC | CASSSPTTPYEQYF | NA | TRBV9 | NA | TRBJ2-7
TGTGCCAGTAGTGCGACTAGCGGGAGTGCAGATACGCAGTATTTT | CASSATSGSADTQYF | TRBD2 | TRBV19 | once | TRBJ2-3
TGCAGCTGCGGGGACAGGGCTGGAGATACGCAGTATTTT | CSCGDRAGDTQYF | TRBD1 | TRBV29-1 | NA | TRBJ2-3
TGTGCCAGCAGCCAAGGGGCAGGAAGCGGCTACACCTTC | CASSQGAGSGYTF | NA | TRBV14 | NA | TRBJ1-2
TGTGCCTGGAGTGCCTCCTACGAGCAGTACTTC | CAWSASYEQYF | NA | TRBV30 | NA | TRBJ2-7
TGTGCCAGCAGCTTACTAGCGGGGAGTTCCGGGGAGCTGTTTTTT | CASSLLAGSSGELFF | TRBD2 | TRBV7-2 | NA | TRBJ2-2
TGCGCCAGCAGCACCCGGGGAGGACTGTTTTTT | CASSTRGGLFF | NA | TRBV5-1 | NA | TRBJ1-4
TGTGCCAGCAGTCGGACGGGACTAGCTTCCTACGAGCAGTACTTC | CASSRTGLASYEQYF | TRBD2 | TRBV27 | NA | TRBJ2-7
TGTGCCAGCAACCAAAGAGGCAATGAGCAGTTCTTC | CASNQRGNEQFF | NA | TRBV6-1 | NA | TRBJ2-1
TGCGCCAGCAGCCAAGATTTACTAGCGGGAAACGAGCAGTACTTC | CASSQDLLAGNEQYF | TRBD2 | TRBV4-3 | NA | TRBJ2-7
TGCGCCAGCAGCTTGTTCCAGGGGGCCGACACCGGGGAGCTGTTTTTT | CASSLFQGADTGELFF | TRBD1 | TRBV5-1 | NA | TRBJ2-2
TGCGCCAGCTCCCCTTCGCCCACAGGCCACGAGCAGTACTTC | CASSPSPTGHEQYF | NA | TRBV5-1 | once | TRBJ2-7
TGTGCCAGCACCTTGGGGGCCTCTGGAAACACCATATATTTT | CASTLGASGNTIYF | NA | TRBV5-6 | once | TRBJ1-3
TGCGCCAACGTCGTCGGGGGGGCCTACAATGAGCAGTTCTTC | CANVVGGAYNEQFF | TRBD2 | TRBV5-1 | NA | TRBJ2-1
TGTGCCAGCAGCTTACGACAGGGGGGCGATGAGCAGTTCTTC | CASSLRQGGDEQFF | TRBD1 | TRBV11-3 | once | TRBJ2-1
TGTGCCAGCAGCTTAGATCTGGCAGGCGGCTCCTATAATTCACCCCTCCACTTT | CASSLDLAGGSYNSPLHF | NA | TRBV11-2 | NA | TRBJ1-6
TGTGCCAGCAGCTCCGGTGGCGGGGCCTACAATGAGCAGTTCTTC | CASSSGGGAYNEQFF | NA | TRBV11-1 | NA | TRBJ2-1
TGTGCCAGCAGTACGGCCGGGGGCTACACCTTC | CASSTAGGYTF | NA | TRBV6-1 | NA | TRBJ1-2
TGTGCCAGCAGACTAATAGGACAGGGAGAATCACCCCTCCACTTT | CASRLIGQGESPLHF | TRBD1 | TRBV6-5 | NA | TRBJ1-6
TGTGCTAGCCGCCGGGGGGCCGAGCGGGAAGGGTACAATGAGCAGTTCTTC | CASRRGAEREGYNEQFF | NA | TRBV12-5 | NA | TRBJ2-1
TGCGCCAGCAGCCAAGAAAGGTCTAGCCCGATCTACGAGCAGTACTTC | CASSQERSSPIYEQYF | NA | TRBV4-1 | NA | TRBJ2-7
TGTGCCTGGAGTGTAAGGTCTGGCTCTGGAAACACCATATATTTT | CAWSVRSGSGNTIYF | NA | TRBV30 | NA | TRBJ1-3
TGTGCCAGCAGTAACGGACAGTCTAATTCACCCCTCCACTTT | CASSNGQSNSPLHF | NA | TRBV6-5 | NA | TRBJ1-6
TGTGCCAGCAGCTTAGTGCCTAGCGGCATTATCAATGAGCAGTTCTTC | CASSLVPSGIINEQFF | TRBD2 | TRBV7-2 | NA | TRBJ2-1
TGTGCCAGCAGCTCCCAGATGTCCTCCTACGAGCAGTACTTC | CASSSQMSSYEQYF | NA | TRBV5-6 | NA | TRBJ2-7
TGTGCCATCAGTGAAAGCTATAGGGGCGATACGCAGTATTTT | CAISESYRGDTQYF | NA | TRBV10-3 | NA | TRBJ2-3
TGTGCCAGCAGCTTAGTTAGGGGACTAGCGGGAGGATCCTACAATGAGCAGTTCTTC | CASSLVRGLAGGSYNEQFF | TRBD2 | TRBV7-2 | once | TRBJ2-1
TGTGCCAGCAGCTCCGGGGTGGGCTATGGCTACACCTTC | CASSSGVGYGYTF | NA | TRBV7-9 | NA | TRBJ1-2
TGTGCCAGCAGCTTGCCAGGGGGCGGGAACACCGGGGAGCTGTTTTTT | CASSLPGGGNTGELFF | TRBD1 | TRBV5-4 | NA | TRBJ2-2
TGTGCCAGCTCACCACTCTCTTGGGACAATGAGCAGTTCTTC | CASSPLSWDNEQFF | NA | TRBV18 | NA | TRBJ2-1
TGCAGTGCTTTCTACAATGAGCAGTTCTTC | CSAFYNEQFF | NA | TRBV20-1 | NA | TRBJ2-1
TGTGCCAGCAGTGACAATTGGCCAAAGGACTACGAGCAGTACTTC | CASSDNWPKDYEQYF | NA | TRBV2 | NA | TRBJ2-7